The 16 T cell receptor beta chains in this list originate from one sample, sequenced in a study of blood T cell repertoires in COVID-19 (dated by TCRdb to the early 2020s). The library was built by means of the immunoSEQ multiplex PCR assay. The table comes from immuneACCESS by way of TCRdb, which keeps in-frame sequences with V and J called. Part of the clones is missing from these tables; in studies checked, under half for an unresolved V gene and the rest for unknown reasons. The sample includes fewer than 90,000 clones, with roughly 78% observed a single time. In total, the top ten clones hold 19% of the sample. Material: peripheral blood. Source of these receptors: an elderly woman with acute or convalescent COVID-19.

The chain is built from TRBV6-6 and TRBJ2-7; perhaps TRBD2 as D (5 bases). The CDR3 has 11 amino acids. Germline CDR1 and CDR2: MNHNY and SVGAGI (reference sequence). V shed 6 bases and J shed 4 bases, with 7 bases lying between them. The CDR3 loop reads CASSRDYEQYF. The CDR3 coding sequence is TGTGCCAGCAGCCGGGATTACGAGCAGTACTTC.

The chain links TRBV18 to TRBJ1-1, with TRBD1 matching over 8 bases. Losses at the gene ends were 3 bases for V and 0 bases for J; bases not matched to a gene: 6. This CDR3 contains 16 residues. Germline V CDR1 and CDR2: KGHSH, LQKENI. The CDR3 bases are TGTGCCAGCTCACCCTCAGGGGGCGGAATGAACACTGAAGCTTTCTTT. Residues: CASSPSGGGMNTEAFF.

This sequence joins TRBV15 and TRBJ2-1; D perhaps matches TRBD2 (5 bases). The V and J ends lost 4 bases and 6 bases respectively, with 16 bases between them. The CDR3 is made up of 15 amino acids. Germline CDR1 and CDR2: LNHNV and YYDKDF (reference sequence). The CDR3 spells CATSTRADRANEQFF. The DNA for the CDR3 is TGTGCCACCAGCACTCGAGCGGACCGAGCCAATGAGCAGTTCTTC.

Written as DNA, the CDR3 is TGCAGTGCTAGCAGGGGGCTGGGCTACACCTTC. It is translated as CSASRGLGYTF. V gene TRBV20-1 combines with J gene TRBJ1-2; TRBD1 matches 8 bases. With 3 bases clipped from V and 8 bases from J, the junction kept 2 bases outside the gene matches. Per germline, CDR1 DFQATT and CDR2 SNEGSKA (reference sequence). The CDR3 consists of 11 residues.

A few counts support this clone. The CDR3: CAGKDTSSGNTIYF. CDR3 in DNA: TGTGCCGGGAAGGACACCTCCTCTGGAAACACCATATATTTT. V is TRBV19 and J is TRBJ1-3, with a tentative D call TRBD1 (5 bases). The V gene's germline CDR1 is LNHDA and CDR2 SQIVND (reference sequence). This CDR3 has 14 residues. Trimming stripped 11 bases from V and 0 bases from J, with 14 bases between.

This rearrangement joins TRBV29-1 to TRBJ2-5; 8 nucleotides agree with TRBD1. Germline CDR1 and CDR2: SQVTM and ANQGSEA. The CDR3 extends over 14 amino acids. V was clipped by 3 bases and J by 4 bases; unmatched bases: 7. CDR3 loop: CSVDPQGTGETQYF. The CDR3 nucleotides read TGCAGCGTTGACCCCCAGGGGACAGGAGAGACCCAGTACTTC.

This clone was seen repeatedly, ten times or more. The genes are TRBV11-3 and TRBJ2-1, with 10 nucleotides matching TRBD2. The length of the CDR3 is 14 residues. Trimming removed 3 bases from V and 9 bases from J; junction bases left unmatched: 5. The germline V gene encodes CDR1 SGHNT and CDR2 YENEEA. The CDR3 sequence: CASSLTSGYGEQFF. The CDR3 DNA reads TGTGCCAGCAGCTTGACTAGCGGGTACGGTGAGCAGTTCTTC.

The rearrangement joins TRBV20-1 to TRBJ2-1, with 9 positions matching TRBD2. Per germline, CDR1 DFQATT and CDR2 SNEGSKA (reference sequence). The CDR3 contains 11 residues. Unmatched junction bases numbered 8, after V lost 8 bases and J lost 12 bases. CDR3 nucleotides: TGCAGTCCGGCTAGCGGGGTTCGGCAGTTCTTC. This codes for CSPASGVRQFF.

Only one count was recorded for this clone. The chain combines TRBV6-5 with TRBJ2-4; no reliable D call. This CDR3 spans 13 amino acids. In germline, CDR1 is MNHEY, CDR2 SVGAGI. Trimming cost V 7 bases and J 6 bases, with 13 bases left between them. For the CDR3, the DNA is TGTGCCAGCACCACTCGAAACAGAAACATTCAGTACTTC. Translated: CASTTRNRNIQYF.

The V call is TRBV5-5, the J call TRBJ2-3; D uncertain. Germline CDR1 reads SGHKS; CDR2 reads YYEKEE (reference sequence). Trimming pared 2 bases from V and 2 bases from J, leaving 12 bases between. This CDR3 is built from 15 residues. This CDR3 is CASSLSGGITDTQYF. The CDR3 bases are TGTGCCAGCAGCTTATCTGGCGGAATCACAGATACGCAGTATTTT. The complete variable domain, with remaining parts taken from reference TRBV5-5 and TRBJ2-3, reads DAGVTQSPTHLIKTRGQQVTLRCSPISGHKSVSWYQQVLGQGPQFIFQYYEKEERGRGNFPDRFSARQFPNYSSELNVNALLLGDSALYLCASSLSGGITDTQYFGPGTRLTVL.

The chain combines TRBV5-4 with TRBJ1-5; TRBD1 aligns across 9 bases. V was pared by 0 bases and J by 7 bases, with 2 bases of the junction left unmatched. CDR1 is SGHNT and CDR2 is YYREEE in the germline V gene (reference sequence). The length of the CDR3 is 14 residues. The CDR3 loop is CASSLDGQGQPQHF. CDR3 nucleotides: TGTGCCAGCAGCTTGGATGGACAGGGGCAGCCCCAGCATTTT.

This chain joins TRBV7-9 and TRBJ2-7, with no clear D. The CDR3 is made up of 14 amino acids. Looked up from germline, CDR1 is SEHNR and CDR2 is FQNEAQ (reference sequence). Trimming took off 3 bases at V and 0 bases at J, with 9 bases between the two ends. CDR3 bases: TGTGCCAGCAGCTTCACCGCCGGCTCCTACGAGCAGTACTTC. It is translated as CASSFTAGSYEQYF.

The CDR3 DNA follows: TGCGCCAGCAGCTTGGCGGCAGGATCCTACGAGCAGTACTTC. Protein product: CASSLAAGSYEQYF. The J gene is TRBJ2-7, the V gene TRBV5-1; D is ambiguous. This CDR3 has 14 residues. V dropped 0 bases and J dropped 1 base, with 8 bases sitting between them. Germline CDR1 and CDR2: SGHRS and YFSETQ.

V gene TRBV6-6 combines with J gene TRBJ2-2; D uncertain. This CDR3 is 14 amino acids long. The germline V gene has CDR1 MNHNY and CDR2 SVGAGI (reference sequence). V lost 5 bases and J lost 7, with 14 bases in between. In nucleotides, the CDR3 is TGTGCCAGCAGTCGGCGAGACATATTCGGGGAGCTGTTTTTT. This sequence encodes CASSRRDIFGELFF.

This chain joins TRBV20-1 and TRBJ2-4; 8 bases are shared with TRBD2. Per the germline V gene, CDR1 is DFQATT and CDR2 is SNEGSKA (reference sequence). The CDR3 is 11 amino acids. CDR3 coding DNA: TGCAGCGGGGGGGGCCAAAACATTCAGTACTTC. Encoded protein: CSGGGQNIQYF.

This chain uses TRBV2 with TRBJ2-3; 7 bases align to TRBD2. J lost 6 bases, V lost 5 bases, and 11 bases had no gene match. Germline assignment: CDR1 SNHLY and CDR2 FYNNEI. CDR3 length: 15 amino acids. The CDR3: CASSPTSAPPDTQYF. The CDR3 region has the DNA TGTGCCAGCAGTCCTACTAGCGCGCCGCCCGATACGCAGTATTTT.